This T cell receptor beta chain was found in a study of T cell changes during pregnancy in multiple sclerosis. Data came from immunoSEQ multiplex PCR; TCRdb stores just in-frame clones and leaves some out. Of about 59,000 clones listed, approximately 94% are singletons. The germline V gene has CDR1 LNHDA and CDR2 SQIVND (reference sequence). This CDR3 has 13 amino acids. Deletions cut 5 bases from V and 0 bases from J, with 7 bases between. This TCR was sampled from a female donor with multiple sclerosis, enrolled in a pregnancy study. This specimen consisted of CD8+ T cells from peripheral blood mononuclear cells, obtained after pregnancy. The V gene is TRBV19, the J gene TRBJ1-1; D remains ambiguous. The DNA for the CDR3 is TGTGCCAGTAGTCAACAGCTGAACACTGAAGCTTTCTTT. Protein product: CASSQQLNTEAFF.